What follows describes a single TCR beta chain. CDR1 is KGHSH, CDR2 LQKENI, per germline. This CDR3 has 15 amino acids. With 3 bases removed from V and 0 bases from J, the gap between germline ends came to 9 bases. The source of the sample is a study of response to subunit inactivated influenza vaccine. TCRdb redid the calling of the RT-PCR reads with MiXCR, one entry per CDR3 protein. The sample shows more than 450,000 distinct CDR3 sequences, about 12% of them seen only once. The chain carries TRBV18 and TRBJ1-5; D perhaps matches TRBD1 (5 bases). The sample in question was PBMCs from blood, obtained on the day of vaccination. The source of this sequence is a man aged 50 to 59 who received an inactivated influenza vaccine. The CDR3, as DNA: TGTGCCAGCTCACCCTTAGACAGTAGCAATCAGCCCCAGCATTTT. Translated, it gives CASSPLDSSNQPQHF.